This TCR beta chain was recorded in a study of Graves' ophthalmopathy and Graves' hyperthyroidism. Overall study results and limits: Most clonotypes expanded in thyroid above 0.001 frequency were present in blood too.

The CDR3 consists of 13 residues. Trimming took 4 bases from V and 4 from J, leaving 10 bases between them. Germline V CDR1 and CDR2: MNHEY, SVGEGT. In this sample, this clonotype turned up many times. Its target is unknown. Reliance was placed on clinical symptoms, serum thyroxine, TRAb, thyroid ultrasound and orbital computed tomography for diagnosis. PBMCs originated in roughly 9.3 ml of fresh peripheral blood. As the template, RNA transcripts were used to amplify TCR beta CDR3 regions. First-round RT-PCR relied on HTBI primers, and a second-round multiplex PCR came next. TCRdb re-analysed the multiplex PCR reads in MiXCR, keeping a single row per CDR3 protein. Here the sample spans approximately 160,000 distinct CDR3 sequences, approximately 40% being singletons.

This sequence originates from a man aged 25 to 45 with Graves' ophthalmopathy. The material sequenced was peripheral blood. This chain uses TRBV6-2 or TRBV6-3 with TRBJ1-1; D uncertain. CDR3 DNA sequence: TGTGCCAGCAGTTTCCACAGAGGCACTGAAGCTTTCTTT. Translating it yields CASSFHRGTEAFF.